This T cell receptor beta chain was observed in a study of blood T cell repertoires in COVID-19. Study-level background: The United States, Italy and Spain provided the acute and convalescent COVID-19 samples. From T cells, B-cell-depleted T cells, or PBMCs came the material, which was cDNA or gDNA.

With respect to this clone: Other DNA sequences in the same sample also yield this CDR3.

Germline CDR1 and CDR2: SGHVS and FNYEAQ. The CDR3 loop spans 16 amino acids. V shed 2 bases and J shed 0 bases, with 13 bases lying between them. Per the original data handling: Amplification of reference gene primers provided the estimated nucleated cell counts. Clones were sequenced by immunoSEQ multiplex PCR, and TCRdb holds only the in-frame ones, with some missing. V, J and clone size reflect that table, while D and trimming were determined from the DNA. The sample carries fewer than 85,000 clones, about four fifths recorded once. The rearrangement links TRBV7-6 to TRBJ1-1; D is ambiguous. The sequencing input was peripheral blood. This TCR came from a woman aged 55-75 years with acute or convalescent COVID-19. The CDR3 nucleotides are TGTGCCAGCAGCTTAATGGCAGGTGGGTTGAACACTGAAGCTTTCTTT. Translating gives CASSLMAGGLNTEAFF.